This T cell receptor (beta chain) was obtained from a study of CD8 T cells in ankylosing spondylitis. Points from the study as a whole: Matched ankylosing spondylitis synovial fluid reportedly showed significant enrichment of disease-linked clones. What appeared characteristic of ankylosing spondylitis blood was a TCR beta motif of several highly homologous variants. A number of the motif variants had already been described in reactive arthritis synovial fluid and blood.

TCRdb called the 5' RACE reads again in MiXCR, with one record for every CDR3 protein. The sample gives about 200,000 distinct CDR3 sequences, around 6.6% of which show up once; around 14% is in the top ten. The length of the CDR3 is 14 residues. Germline CDR1 and CDR2: SGHTA and FQGNSA. Trimming took off 5 bases at V and 7 bases at J, with 15 bases between the two ends. In its sample, this clonotype was seen many times. Its antigen is currently unknown. The TCR originated in a male donor with ankylosing spondylitis. Source material: blood, either unsorted or a sorted T cell fraction (not recorded which). The gene calls are TRBV7-2 and TRBJ2-1; possible D gene TRBD2, 6 bases. In DNA form, the CDR3 reads TGTGCCAGCAGCCGGGACTCCTTAATGAATGAGCAGTTCTTC. Protein sequence: CASSRDSLMNEQFF.